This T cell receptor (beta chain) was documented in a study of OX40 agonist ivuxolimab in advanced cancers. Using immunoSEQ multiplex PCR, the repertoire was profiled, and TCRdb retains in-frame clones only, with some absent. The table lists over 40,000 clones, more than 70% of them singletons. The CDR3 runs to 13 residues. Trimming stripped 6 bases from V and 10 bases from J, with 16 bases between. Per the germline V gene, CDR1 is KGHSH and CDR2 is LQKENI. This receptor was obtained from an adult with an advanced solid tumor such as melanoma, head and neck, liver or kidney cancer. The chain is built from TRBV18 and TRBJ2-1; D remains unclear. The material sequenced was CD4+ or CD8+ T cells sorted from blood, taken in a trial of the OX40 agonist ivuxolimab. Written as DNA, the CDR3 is TGTGCCAGCTCCCCCGATATTGTTTCGGAGCAGTTCTTC. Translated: CASSPDIVSEQFF.